The rows below give T cell receptor beta chains drawn from one sample of a study of spatial heterogeneity in lung cancer. TCRdb redid the calling of the 5' RACE reads with MiXCR, one entry per CDR3 protein. The top ten hold approximately 15% of the sample, which has tens of thousands of distinct CDR3 sequences, around 7% seen once. The specimen comprised PBMCs, sampled at surgery. All receptors derive from a male donor with early-stage non-small cell lung cancer. Both conserved end residues are part of each CDR3.

J gene: TRBJ2-2; V gene: TRBV19; CDR3 protein: CASRLGTVVSGELFF
J gene: TRBJ1-1; V gene: TRBV10-3; CDR3 protein: CAIAGHTEAFF
J gene: TRBJ2-3; V gene: TRBV11-3; CDR3 protein: CASSTGVAGGVADTQYF
J gene: TRBJ1-3; V gene: TRBV11-2; CDR3 protein: CASSPLQHQTGNTIYF
J gene: TRBJ2-1; V gene: TRBV12-3/TRBV12-4; CDR3 protein: CASSRTSGVSYEQFF
J gene: TRBJ2-1; V gene: TRBV5-1; CDR3 protein: CASSLELGGSGHNEQFF
J gene: TRBJ2-1; V gene: TRBV7-8; CDR3 protein: CASSQQTGRRIGSYNEQFF
J gene: TRBJ1-4; V gene: TRBV4-1; CDR3 protein: CASTLGQGAPEKLFF
J gene: TRBJ2-5; V gene: TRBV7-6; CDR3 protein: CASSSGSRQETQYF
J gene: TRBJ2-7; V gene: TRBV29-1; CDR3 protein: CSAGTEFYEQYF